The 32 T cell receptor beta chains below all came from one sample that was sequenced in a study of T cells after yellow fever vaccination. TCRdb independently ran MiXCR on the 5' RACE reads; one entry per CDR3 protein. The table lists roughly 310,000 distinct CDR3 sequences, 7.5% to 9% of them singletons. This material consisted of PBMCs, taken on the day of the first yellow fever vaccination. The receptors derive from a young man who received the YFV17D yellow fever vaccine.

This clonotype was detected a few times. This chain joins TRBV27 and TRBJ2-1; D perhaps matches TRBD1 (6 bases). The CDR3 extends over 15 amino acids. The germline V gene encodes CDR1 MNHEY and CDR2 SMNVEV (reference sequence). Trimming cost V 4 bases and J 0 bases, with 10 bases left between them. The CDR3, as DNA: TGTGCCAGCAGTTATGACAGGAGCTCCTACAATGAGCAGTTCTTC. It specifies CASSYDRSSYNEQFF.

The table lists this clonotype with a few counts. The chain joins TRBV20-1 to TRBJ2-3, with 11 bases that match TRBD2. V lost 3 bases and J lost 6; bases outside the gene matches: 8. The germline V gene has CDR1 DFQATT and CDR2 SNEGSKA (reference sequence). The CDR3 sequence is 15 residues long. CDR3 DNA sequence: TGCAGTGCTAGTCCGCTAGCGGGGGGAGATGATACGCAGTATTTT. It is translated as CSASPLAGGDDTQYF.

This chain connects TRBV4-1 to TRBJ2-7, with TRBD1 identical over 12 bases. The V gene end was trimmed by 3 bases and the J gene end by 4 bases; junction bases not matched to a gene: 7. CDR3 length: 16 amino acids. Germline V lookup: CDR1 MGHRA, CDR2 YSYEKL. The CDR3 DNA reads TGCGCCAGCAGCCAGCAAGGGACAGGGGGCAGGTACGAGCAGTACTTC. Its protein is CASSQQGTGGRYEQYF.

This clonotype occurred a few times. The V and J genes are TRBV11-3 and TRBJ1-2, with a possible D match to TRBD1 (5 bases). This CDR3 spans 13 amino acids. Germline CDR1 is SGHNT and CDR2 is YENEEA. Trimming stripped 7 bases from V and 8 bases from J, with 17 bases between. The CDR3: CASNQGRGCGYTF. The CDR3 DNA follows: TGTGCCAGCAACCAGGGTCGGGGGTGCGGCTACACCTTC.

A few counts support this clonotype. The chain carries TRBV20-1 and TRBJ1-5; a weak D match, TRBD1 (5 bases). There are 13 residues in the CDR3. In germline, CDR1 is DFQATT, CDR2 SNEGSKA (reference sequence). The V gene lost 4 bases and the J gene lost 4 bases, with 11 bases spanning the gap. The CDR3, as DNA: TGCAGTGCTATCAGGGCGTGGAATCAGCCCCAGCATTTT. This gives the protein CSAIRAWNQPQHF.

The sample holds a few counts of this clonotype. The chain is built from TRBV7-3 and TRBJ1-2, with 7 bases fitting TRBD1. This CDR3 has 13 amino acids. Trimming removed 3 bases from V and 6 bases from J; junction bases left unmatched: 4. Germline CDR1 reads SGHTA; CDR2 reads FQGTGA. This chain's CDR3 is CASSFSGTDGYTF. CDR3 bases: TGTGCCAGCAGCTTTTCAGGGACAGATGGCTACACCTTC.

The table lists this clonotype with a few counts. The rearrangement links TRBV9 to TRBJ1-5; TRBD1 agrees at 9 bases. With V trimmed by 0 bases and J by 4 bases, 2 bases remained unmatched. The CDR3 has 15 amino acids. The germline gives CDR1 SGDLS, CDR2 YYNGEE. The chain's CDR3 is CASSVDGQGNQPQHF. In nucleotides, the CDR3 is TGTGCCAGCAGCGTAGATGGACAGGGGAATCAGCCCCAGCATTTT.

The sample holds many counts of this clonotype. The chain carries TRBV24-1 and TRBJ2-1, with D possibly TRBD2 on 6 matching bases. Germline V gives CDR1 KGHDR, CDR2 SFDVKD. The V and J ends lost 2 bases and 5 bases respectively, with 18 bases between them. This CDR3 contains 17 residues. The CDR3 nucleotides read TGTGCCACCAGTGATTCCAGGTGGAGGGACCGAGACAATGAGCAGTTCTTC. It translates to CATSDSRWRDRDNEQFF.

The J gene is TRBJ1-1, the V gene TRBV3-1, with 8 bases matching TRBD1. The CDR3 length is 19 residues. Per germline, CDR1 LGHDT and CDR2 YNNKEL (reference sequence). Losses at the gene ends were 1 base for V and 3 bases for J; bases not matched to a gene: 16. This CDR3 reads CASSQVAAGGVYGDTEAFF. The CDR3 bases are TGTGCCAGCAGCCAAGTCGCGGCAGGGGGCGTATACGGGGACACTGAAGCTTTCTTT.

This clonotype was observed a few times. The chain is built from TRBV6-4 and TRBJ2-1; D ambiguous. CDR3 length equals 16 residues. The ends were cut back, 4 bases at V and 3 bases at J, with 16 bases in the middle. Germline V gene data show CDR1 as MRHNA and CDR2 as SNTAGT. The CDR3 here is CASSVGPRAYYNEQFF. As DNA, the CDR3 is TGTGCCAGCAGTGTGGGTCCACGGGCCTACTACAATGAGCAGTTCTTC.

The sample holds a few counts of this clonotype. The V call is TRBV28, the J call TRBJ1-1, with 7 bases fitting TRBD1. Per germline, CDR1 MDHEN and CDR2 SYDVKM. V was clipped by 5 bases and J by 5 bases; unmatched bases: 5. The CDR3 loop spans 13 amino acids. CDR3 protein: CASSPSTGTEAFF. The CDR3 coding sequence is TGTGCCAGCAGTCCCTCGACAGGGACTGAAGCTTTCTTT.

This clonotype has just a few counts. This chain uses TRBV3-1 with TRBJ2-2; possibly TRBD1 for D (6 bases). This CDR3 is 17 amino acids long. Germline V gives CDR1 LGHDT, CDR2 YNNKEL (reference sequence). Trimming pared 0 bases from V and 4 bases from J, leaving 15 bases between. In nucleotides, the CDR3 is TGTGCCAGCAGCCAAGATATCAGGGGCGCCACCACCGGGGAGCTGTTTTTT. Translated, it gives CASSQDIRGATTGELFF.

The sample holds many counts of this clonotype. The chain joins TRBV20-1 to TRBJ2-3; 7 bases agree with TRBD2. This CDR3 has 13 residues. Germline CDR1 and CDR2: DFQATT and SNEGSKA (reference sequence). CDR3 residues: CRVLAPSTDTQYF. The CDR3 DNA reads as TGCAGGGTACTAGCGCCTAGCACAGATACGCAGTATTTT.

Only a few counts were recorded for this clonotype. The chain employs TRBV5-6 and TRBJ2-1; D possibly corresponds to TRBD1 (6 bases). The CDR3 consists of 15 residues. Germline lookup yields CDR1 SGHDT and CDR2 YYEEEE. V lost 0 bases and J lost 6, with 13 bases in between. The CDR3 here is CASSLEGVSGNEQFF. In DNA form, the CDR3 reads TGTGCCAGCAGCTTGGAGGGGGTTTCGGGCAATGAGCAGTTCTTC.

This clonotype was observed a few times. CDR3 in amino acids: CSARPGNSGELFF. Here the CDR3 DNA reads TGCAGTGCTAGGCCGGGGAATTCCGGGGAGCTGTTTTTT. The chain couples TRBV20-1 to TRBJ2-2; D may be TRBD2 (5 bases). V was cut by 3 bases and J by 6 bases, with 11 bases left in between. The germline V gene encodes CDR1 DFQATT and CDR2 SNEGSKA (reference sequence). CDR3 length: 13 residues.

This clonotype has ten or more counts. The chain has TRBV18 and TRBJ1-6; possible D gene TRBD1, 6 bases. Looked up from germline, CDR1 is KGHSH and CDR2 is LQKENI. V lost 8 bases, J lost 5 bases, and 10 bases lay in between. CDR3 length: 13 amino acids. The CDR3 bases are TGTGCCAGCCAGGACAGAGATAATTCACCCCTCCACTTT. Its translation: CASQDRDNSPLHF.

This chain links TRBV20-1 with TRBJ2-3, with a weak D call TRBD2 (6 bases). The CDR3 is 13 amino acids. The germline gives CDR1 DFQATT, CDR2 SNEGSKA (reference sequence). V dropped 2 bases and J dropped 5 bases, with 11 bases sitting between them. CDR3 DNA sequence: TGCAGTGCTAGACACCCCGGGGGAGATACGCAGTATTTT. Protein: CSARHPGGDTQYF.

The chain employs TRBV5-1 and TRBJ2-3, with D possibly TRBD2 on 5 matching bases. Per germline, CDR1 SGHRS and CDR2 YFSETQ. The CDR3 is made up of 15 amino acids. Between the trimmed V and J ends, which lost 2 bases and 2 bases, there was a span of 12 bases. This CDR3 reads CASSFRGPPTDTQYF. In DNA, the CDR3 is TGCGCCAGCAGCTTCCGAGGGCCACCCACAGATACGCAGTATTTT.

This clonotype was seen more than once but under ten times. This chain connects TRBV4-1 to TRBJ2-2; D gene uncertain. Germline V lookup: CDR1 MGHRA, CDR2 YSYEKL. Trimming cost V 7 bases and J 0 bases, with 6 bases left between them. The CDR3 spans 13 residues. CDR3 sequence reads: CASTPTNTGELFF. The CDR3 nucleotides read TGCGCCAGCACCCCCACGAACACCGGGGAGCTGTTTTTT.

This clonotype was counted many times. The chain has TRBV5-4 and TRBJ2-3; D is perhaps TRBD1 or TRBD2 (5 bases each). The V end lost 4 bases, the J end lost 0 bases, and 15 bases lay between the germline ends. The CDR3 length is 16 residues. Germline lookup yields CDR1 SGHNT and CDR2 YYREEE (reference sequence). The CDR3 DNA is TGTGCCAGCAGCCTAGGGAGAGGGGATAGCACAGATACGCAGTATTTT. It codes for CASSLGRGDSTDTQYF.

The V gene is TRBV12-3 or TRBV12-4, the J gene TRBJ1-6; 7 nucleotides line up with TRBD1. Trimming at V came to 6 bases and at J to 7 bases, leaving 9 bases not matched to a gene. The CDR3 length is 15 residues. Here the CDR3 DNA reads TGTGCCAGCAGGGACGCGGGACAGCCAAATTCACCCCTCCACTTT. Protein sequence: CASRDAGQPNSPLHF.

This clonotype was seen more than once but under ten times. Here the CDR3 DNA reads TGTGCCAGCAGTTTAGACAGAATGACGAACACCGGGGAGCTGTTTTTT. Translating it yields CASSLDRMTNTGELFF. The chain combines TRBV12-3 or TRBV12-4 with TRBJ2-2; no clear D gene. Trimming shortened V by 1 base and J by 0 bases, and 9 bases separated the two germline ends. The length of the CDR3 is 16 residues.

This clonotype turned up a few times. The chain employs TRBV9 and TRBJ1-1, with D perhaps TRBD1 (5 bases). The CDR3 extends over 16 amino acids. Germline CDR1 is SGDLS and CDR2 is YYNGEE. V lost 0 bases to trimming and J lost 0 bases, with 12 bases between them. The CDR3 sequence: CASSVGGPRVNTEAFF. CDR3 coding DNA: TGTGCCAGCAGCGTAGGGGGACCCCGCGTGAACACTGAAGCTTTCTTT. The variable domain in full, completed from reference TRBV9 and TRBJ1-1, reads DSGVTQTPKHLITATGQRVTLRCSPRSGDLSVYWYQQSLDQGLQFLIQYYNGEERAKGNILERFSAQQFPDLHSELNLSSLELGDSALYFCASSVGGPRVNTEAFFGQGTRLTVV.

The rearrangement joins TRBV20-1 to TRBJ2-1, with 9 bases aligning to TRBD2. The CDR3 covers 18 residues. V was clipped by 0 bases and J by 6 bases; unmatched bases: 15. CDR1 is DFQATT, CDR2 SNEGSKA, per germline (reference sequence). The CDR3 bases are TGCAGTGCTAGAGATATATTGACCGCGGGGGGGCCTCTCAATGAGCAGTTCTTC. It encodes CSARDILTAGGPLNEQFF.

V and J are TRBV4-1 and TRBJ2-4; maybe TRBD2 (7 bases). CDR1 is MGHRA, CDR2 YSYEKL, per germline. The germline V and J ends were trimmed by 3 bases and 2 bases, with 17 bases remaining between them. The CDR3 covers 17 residues. The CDR3: CASSQWTGGHTKNIQYF. Written as DNA, the CDR3 is TGCGCCAGCAGCCAGTGGACGGGGGGCCACACCAAAAACATTCAGTACTTC.

This clonotype was recorded at least ten times. This chain connects TRBV6-2 or TRBV6-3 to TRBJ2-3; possible D gene TRBD2, 5 bases. From germline, CDR1 is MNHEY and CDR2 SVGEGT. Between the trimmed V and J ends, which lost 7 bases and 4 bases, there was a span of 15 bases. The length of the CDR3 is 14 residues. CDR3 in amino acids: CASNKYRDADTQYF. The CDR3 DNA sequence: TGTGCCAGCAACAAATACCGGGATGCAGATACGCAGTATTTT.

This clonotype was detected a few times. The V gene is TRBV7-6, the J gene TRBJ2-3, with D unclear. V lost 1 base to trimming and J lost 6 bases, with 8 bases between them. The CDR3 totals 13 residues. Germline loops: CDR1 SGHVS, CDR2 FNYEAQ. Here the CDR3 DNA reads TGTGCCAGCAGCTTAGGGTTTTTCGATACGCAGTATTTT. This encodes CASSLGFFDTQYF. Looking up the rest from reference TRBV7-6 and TRBJ2-3 gives the full variable domain: GAGVSQSPRYKVTKRGQDVALRCDPISGHVSLYWYRQALGQGPEFLTYFNYEAQQDKSGLPNDRFSAERPEGSISTLTIQRTEQRDSAMYRCASSLGFFDTQYFGPGTRLTVL.

The CDR3 nucleotides read TGTGCCAGCAGCGGTGCGGGACAGGTTCGGGATGGCTACACCTTC. Protein sequence: CASSGAGQVRDGYTF. This chain uses TRBV9 with TRBJ1-2, with 8 nucleotides matching TRBD1. The CDR3 loop spans 15 amino acids. The germline gives CDR1 SGDLS, CDR2 YYNGEE. With V trimmed by 3 bases and J by 6 bases, 10 bases remained unmatched.

This clonotype occurred a few times. This rearrangement joins TRBV7-2 to TRBJ2-1, with 12 positions matching TRBD2. Germline-derived CDR1 and CDR2 are SGHTA and FQGNSA. The V segment lost 2 bases and the J segment 8 bases; nucleotides outside the gene matches: 4. This CDR3 is 15 amino acids long. The CDR3 sequence is CASSLLLAGGYEQFF. Here the CDR3 DNA reads TGTGCCAGCAGCTTACTACTAGCGGGGGGTTATGAGCAGTTCTTC.

This clonotype was observed at least ten times. The J gene is TRBJ2-7, the V gene TRBV6-2 or TRBV6-3; 10 nucleotides align to TRBD2. The CDR3 totals 15 residues. The J segment lost 4 bases and the V segment lost 6 bases, leaving 9 bases of the junction unmatched. CDR1 and CDR2 (germline): MNHEY, SVGEGT. The CDR3 region is CASSSGTSVVYEQYF. As DNA, the CDR3 is TGTGCCAGCAGCTCCGGGACTAGCGTCGTTTACGAGCAGTACTTC.

This clonotype was seen many times. The rearrangement links TRBV29-1 to TRBJ2-4; 8 positions agree with TRBD1. This CDR3 region has 13 residues. Germline loops: CDR1 SQVTM, CDR2 ANQGSEA. Losses at the gene ends were 6 bases for V and 2 bases for J; bases not matched to a gene: 3. The chain's CDR3 is CSVRTGTKNIQYF. Here the CDR3 DNA reads TGCAGCGTGAGGACAGGGACCAAAAACATTCAGTACTTC.

The V and J genes are TRBV20-1 and TRBJ1-4, with 9 nucleotides matching TRBD1. Germline values: CDR1 DFQATT, CDR2 SNEGSKA (reference sequence). The CDR3 is made up of 14 amino acids. The V and J ends lost 5 bases and 5 bases, in that order; junction bases with no gene match: 6. CDR3 protein: CSAGLTGGNEKLFF. CDR3 coding DNA: TGCAGTGCTGGGTTAACAGGGGGCAATGAAAAACTGTTTTTT.